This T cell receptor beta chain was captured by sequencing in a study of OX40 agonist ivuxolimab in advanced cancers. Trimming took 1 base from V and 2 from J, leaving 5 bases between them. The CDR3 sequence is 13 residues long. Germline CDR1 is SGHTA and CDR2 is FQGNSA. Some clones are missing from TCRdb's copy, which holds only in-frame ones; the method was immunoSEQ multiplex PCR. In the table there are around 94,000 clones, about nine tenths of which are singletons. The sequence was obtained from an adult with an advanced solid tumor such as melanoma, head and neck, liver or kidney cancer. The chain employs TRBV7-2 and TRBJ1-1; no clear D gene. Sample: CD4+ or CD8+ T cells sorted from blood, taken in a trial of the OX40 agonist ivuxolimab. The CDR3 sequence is CASSLGANTEAFF. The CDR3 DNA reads TGTGCCAGCAGCTTAGGTGCAAACACTGAAGCTTTCTTT.